These 16 T cell receptor beta chains were sequenced from one sample in a study of post-analysis software for immune sequencing data. General study points: Patients had higher frequencies than controls of about 5 TRBV segments, including TRBV5-6, TRBV5-1 and TRBV20-1.

These receptors' targets are unknown. Incorporated into the TCR beta cDNA libraries were unique molecular identifiers, which served to reduce PCR and sequencing biases. TCRdb re-called the PCR reads through MiXCR, storing one row per CDR3 protein. Among some 260,000 distinct CDR3 sequences listed, approximately 34% were seen once. Sequencing input: blood. The source is a girl aged 10-17 years with multiple sclerosis.

The chain uses TRBV7-2 and TRBJ1-2; D gene unclear. The CDR3 covers 14 residues. V was clipped by 1 base and J by 4 bases, with 10 bases between them. Looked up from germline, CDR1 is SGHTA and CDR2 is FQGNSA. The CDR3 nucleotides read TGTGCCAGCAGCTTAGGCCAGTTTGTCTATGGCTACACCTTC. This encodes CASSLGQFVYGYTF.

The J gene is TRBJ2-1, the V gene TRBV7-2; no clear D gene. The J call may be incorrect, as the DNA end agrees better with TRBJ2-7. The germline V gene has CDR1 SGHTA and CDR2 FQGNSA. This CDR3 has 12 residues. This chain's CDR3 is CASSTTLYEQYF. The CDR3 DNA reads as TGTGCCAGCAGCACGACCCTCTACGAGCAGTACTTC.

The DNA for the CDR3 is TGTGCCAGCAGCTTAGATCTGGCAATCTCGGGACTTGGGCAGTTCTTC. Translated, it gives CASSLDLAISGLGQFF. J is TRBJ2-1 and V is TRBV11-2, with D maybe TRBD2 (6 bases). The CDR3 consists of 16 residues. Germline V lookup: CDR1 SGHAT, CDR2 FQNNGV. The V end lost 0 bases, the J end lost 12 bases, and 21 bases lay between the germline ends.

The table lists this clonotype with many counts. The chain employs TRBV11-2 and TRBJ2-3, with D uncertain. The V and J ends lost 5 bases and 2 bases respectively, with 14 bases between them. CDR3 size: 15 residues. The V gene's germline CDR1 is SGHAT and CDR2 FQNNGV. The CDR3 region has the DNA TGTGCCAGCAGCCGAGACCGACCGTCCACAGATACGCAGTATTTT. This sequence encodes CASSRDRPSTDTQYF.

This rearrangement joins TRBV19 to TRBJ2-1, with D hard to call. CDR3 length: 16 residues. The ends were cut back, 6 bases at V and 0 bases at J, with 15 bases in the middle. Germline V gene sequence: CDR1 LNHDA, CDR2 SQIVND (reference sequence). The CDR3: CASSLRRRSSYNEQFF. The CDR3 region has the DNA TGTGCCAGTAGCCTACGAAGACGCAGCTCCTACAATGAGCAGTTCTTC. The full variable domain, completed using reference TRBV19 and TRBJ2-1, is DGGITQSPKYLFRKEGQNVTLSCEQNLNHDAMYWYRQDPGQGLRLIYYSQIVNDFQKGDIAEGYSVSREKKESFPLTVTSAQKNPTAFYLCASSLRRRSSYNEQFFGPGTRLTVL.

The V gene is TRBV9, the J gene TRBJ2-6; D perhaps matches TRBD1 (6 bases). CDR1 is SGDLS and CDR2 is YYNGEE in the germline V gene. The CDR3 has 17 residues. Trimming took 4 bases from V and 2 from J, leaving 16 bases between them. The CDR3 here is CASSPTGGGTGANVLTF. CDR3 nucleotide sequence: TGTGCCAGCAGCCCGACAGGCGGAGGCACTGGGGCCAACGTCCTGACTTTC.

The chain recombines TRBV12-3 or TRBV12-4 with TRBJ2-4; 10 nucleotides align to TRBD2. The DNA end is a closer match to TRBJ2-7, so the J assignment may be wrong. The CDR3 is 14 amino acids. This CDR3 reads CASTKSGGAYEQYF. CDR3 in DNA: TGTGCCAGCACCAAGAGCGGGGGGGCCTACGAGCAGTACTTC.

This clonotype occurred once. The V gene is TRBV7-9, the J gene TRBJ2-2; D is possibly TRBD2 (6 bases). With 7 bases removed from V and 7 bases from J, the gap between germline ends came to 16 bases. Germline V gene sequence: CDR1 SEHNR, CDR2 FQNEAQ (reference sequence). This CDR3 is 14 amino acids long. The CDR3 here is CASILGGAGGELFF. CDR3 nucleotide sequence: TGTGCCAGCATCCTAGGAGGGGCCGGCGGGGAGCTGTTTTTT.

This sequence joins TRBV6-1 and TRBJ1-1; 9 bases fit TRBD1. The CDR3 length is 14 residues. V lost 7 bases and J lost 4; bases outside the gene matches: 7. Germline V gene sequence: CDR1 MNHNS, CDR2 SASEGT. The CDR3 nucleotides read TGTGCCAGCACGGGATTGACAGGGGGCACTGAAGCTTTCTTT. This sequence encodes CASTGLTGGTEAFF.

The rearrangement joins TRBV20-1 to TRBJ2-1; 9 bases fit TRBD2. The CDR3 length is 14 residues. Germline-derived CDR1 and CDR2 are DFQATT and SNEGSKA (reference sequence). Losses at the gene ends were 3 bases for V and 10 bases for J; bases not matched to a gene: 10. The CDR3 loop is CSARPSGTRWEQFF. CDR3 nucleotides: TGCAGTGCTAGGCCTAGCGGGACCCGCTGGGAGCAGTTCTTC.

Many counts were recorded for this clonotype. The chain joins TRBV7-9 to TRBJ2-4, with TRBD1 matching over 11 bases. The CDR3 spans 13 residues. The germline V gene has CDR1 SEHNR and CDR2 FQNEAQ (reference sequence). Germline trimming cut 5 bases from V and 10 bases from J; bases unmatched to any gene: 4. Written as DNA, the CDR3 is TGTGCCAGCAGCCGAGGGACAGGGGGAATTCAGTACTTC. This sequence encodes CASSRGTGGIQYF. Full variable domain (rest looked up from reference TRBV7-9 and TRBJ2-4): DTGVSQNPRHKITKRGQNVTFRCDPISEHNRLYWYRQTLGQGPEFLTYFQNEAQLEKSRLLSDRFSAERPKGSFSTLEIQRTEQGDSAMYLCASSRGTGGIQYFGAGTRLSVL.

This chain joins TRBV20-1 and TRBJ2-5; 14 nucleotides align to TRBD2. V shed 6 bases, J shed 5 bases, and the junction held 11 bases outside the gene matches. Germline V gene sequence: CDR1 DFQATT, CDR2 SNEGSKA (reference sequence). The CDR3 consists of 16 residues. The CDR3, as DNA: TGCAGTGCCAGTGGGACTAGCGGGGGAAGGGGGGAGACCCAGTACTTC. Translation: CSASGTSGGRGETQYF.

This clonotype was seen at least ten times. The CDR3 DNA reads as TGTGCCAGCAGCTCCCGGCTAGCGGAGCTCACAGATACGCAGTATTTT. This encodes CASSSRLAELTDTQYF. The chain couples TRBV5-5 to TRBJ2-3; 7 bases agree with TRBD2. This CDR3 spans 16 amino acids. V lost 3 bases and J lost 2; bases outside the gene matches: 9. Germline V CDR1 and CDR2: SGHKS, YYEKEE (reference sequence). Together with reference TRBV5-5 and TRBJ2-3, the CDR3 gives the full variable domain: DAGVTQSPTHLIKTRGQQVTLRCSPISGHKSVSWYQQVLGQGPQFIFQYYEKEERGRGNFPDRFSARQFPNYSSELNVNALLLGDSALYLCASSSRLAELTDTQYFGPGTRLTVL.

On this clonotype itself: A single base separates this from a much larger clone, so it may be a read error. The chain links TRBV12-3 or TRBV12-4 to TRBJ1-1, with D hard to call. The length of the CDR3 is 11 residues. This CDR3 reads CASSLGLGAIF. CDR3 DNA: TGTGCCAGCAGTTTGGGTTTGGGAGCTATCTTT.

This clonotype has at least ten counts. This chain joins TRBV4-1 and TRBJ2-1; no clear D gene. The CDR3 is 15 amino acids. V dropped 1 base and J dropped 0 bases, with 7 bases sitting between them. Germline V CDR1 and CDR2: MGHRA, YSYEKL. CDR3 protein: CASSQVPSSYNEQFF. Here the CDR3 DNA reads TGCGCCAGCAGCCAAGTCCCGAGCTCCTACAATGAGCAGTTCTTC.

This clonotype came up a few times. The chain recombines TRBV18 with TRBJ2-7; TRBD2 matches at 8 bases. This CDR3 comprises 16 residues. CDR1 is KGHSH and CDR2 is LQKENI in the germline V gene. Germline trimming cut 4 bases from V and 4 bases from J; bases unmatched to any gene: 12. The CDR3 DNA reads as TGTGCCAGCTCACAGGGACTAGTCCCCGCTGGATACGAGCAGTACTTC. This encodes CASSQGLVPAGYEQYF.